This T cell receptor (beta chain) was documented in a study of blood T cell repertoires in COVID-19. Participants spanned ages 18 to 89 years and resided in about 24 US areas. Looked up from germline, CDR1 is MRHNA and CDR2 is SNTAGT. This CDR3 is built from 15 residues. V was shortened by 2 bases and J by 1 base, with 6 bases between the two germline ends. Methods used by the authors: Reference gene primer amplification yielded estimated nucleated cell counts. Measured with immunoSEQ multiplex PCR; TCRdb has only the in-frame clones, and not every one. V and J calls and clone size are as listed in that table; D and trimming were resolved from the DNA. The sample records approximately 260,000 clones, around 84% being singletons.

The source is a young man with acute COVID-19. J is TRBJ2-6 and V is TRBV6-4; D unresolved. Sequencing was done on a sample of PBMCs or T cells enriched from blood (not recorded which). The CDR3 region has the DNA TGTGCCAGCAGTGACCGAGATTCTGGGGCCAACGTCCTGACTTTC. Translating gives CASSDRDSGANVLTF.